Described below is a single T cell receptor (beta chain) sequence and its context. There is no known antigen for this receptor. Base qualities are not at hand, and no much larger clone is one base apart. The immunoSEQ Assay, a bias-controlled multiplex PCR, was used to amplify TCRbeta CDR3 regions from genomic DNA. As for how the authors treated the data: The number of nucleated cells in each sample was estimated by amplification of reference gene primers within the assay. To quantify the absolute abundance of each unique TCRbeta CDR3 rearrangement, sequence reads were collapsed and filtered. Productive Simpson clonality was computed per sample as the square root of Simpson's diversity index over productive rearrangements. This immuneACCESS table, as held by TCRdb, lists in-frame sequences with V and J called but not all clones. Of the missing ones, under half trace to an unresolved V gene in checked studies; the others have no known cause. Clone size and V and J calls were adopted from that table, with D and trimming inferred from the DNA. Recorded for this sample are about 170,000 clones; under 90% of them occurred a single time. The ten largest account for roughly 1.9% of the sample.

These data belong to a study of blood T cell repertoires in COVID-19 (dated by TCRdb to 2018 to 2021). Notes on the research overall: Samples from collaborators originated in the United States, Italy and Spain and spanned both the acute and convalescent phases of COVID-19. Deeply sampled blood TCRbeta repertoires from subjects exposed to, actively infected with, or recovered from COVID-19 were included in the dataset. Where HLA class I and class II types were available, the types were taken from metadata supplied by the sample provider, not from assay-based typing. The prospective study material was composed of cDNA or gDNA derived from T cells, B-cell-depleted T cells, or PBMCs. The repertoires were made available in a free public database intended to serve as a resource for research on the immune response to SARS-CoV-2. A de-identified subject ID, COVID-19 status, age in years and sex were almost always included in the sample metadata. The samples were drawn from the first 160 participants of the ongoing ImmuneRACE study and from some 1,300 subjects provided by 6 global collaborators. The paper as a whole reports these results and caveats: How much clinical and demographic metadata was included differed by source and by participant, and the metadata was provided uncurated.

Whole blood was collected in K2EDTA tubes by collaborating institutions according to the institutions' own protocols. Collaborator samples were shipped for TCRbeta analysis as frozen whole blood, isolated PBMCs, or DNA extracted from either sample type. Sequencing input: peripheral blood. The origin of this receptor is a woman older than 75 with acute or convalescent COVID-19.

The CDR3 protein: CASNSRGYGTEAFF. At the DNA level, the sequence is TGTGCCAGCAATTCCCGGGGATATGGCACTGAAGCTTTCTTT. The sequence joins TRBV6-5 to TRBJ1-1; no D gene can be assigned with confidence. For CDR1 and CDR2, the germline V gene lists MNHEY and SVGAGI. The CDR3 runs 14 amino acids, cysteine and phenylalanine included. Of all the DNA, just the CDR3 is kept, 42 bases in frame from base 1. Trimming takes 7 bases from V and 4 bases from J, and the germline ends sit 16 bases apart.